Below are 8 T cell receptor beta chains sequenced from a single sample in a study of shared clonotypes between healthy human individuals. This table comes from immunoSEQ multiplex PCR, and its TCRdb copy is limited to in-frame clones, with some not included. Of more than 450,000 clones in the sample, 79% are singletons; the top ten hold approximately 13%. Sequenced: PBMCs. These receptors all stem from a woman in her forties in good health. Some clones in this sample may be carry-over from other donors' samples.

The chain joins TRBV6-5 to TRBJ1-2; 7 nucleotides match TRBD1. V lost 6 bases to trimming and J lost 4 bases; unmatched junction nucleotides: 5. The CDR3 loop spans 13 amino acids. Germline V gene sequence: CDR1 MNHEY, CDR2 SVGAGI. The DNA of the CDR3 is TGTGCCAGCAGAGCAACAGGGGTCTATGGCTACACCTTC. This encodes CASRATGVYGYTF.

The chain links TRBV27 to TRBJ2-5; TRBD2 matches at 10 bases. Matching the DNA end better, TRBJ2-7 makes the J call doubtful. Germline loops: CDR1 MNHEY, CDR2 SMNVEV (reference sequence). CDR3 length: 15 amino acids. CDR3 sequence: CASSGGLASGNEQYF. Here the CDR3 DNA reads TGTGCCAGCAGTGGGGGACTAGCGTCCGGGAACGAGCAGTACTTC.

This chain links TRBV10-1 with TRBJ2-3, with 9 positions matching TRBD1. V shed 6 bases, J shed 3 bases, and the junction held 4 bases outside the gene matches. The CDR3 is made up of 14 amino acids. CDR1 is WNHNN, CDR2 SYGVQD, per germline (reference sequence). As DNA, the CDR3 is TGCGCCAGCAGCCGGGACAGGGAAACAGATACGCAGTATTTT. Its translation: CASSRDRETDTQYF.

This clone was detected once. The chain is built from TRBV28 and TRBJ2-6; 10 bases fit TRBD1. The CDR3 covers 16 residues. Germline V gene data show CDR1 as MDHEN and CDR2 as SYDVKM. V gave up 7 bases and J gave up 8 bases; unmatched junction bases: 11. CDR3 in DNA: TGTGCCAGCAATTCCGGGACAGGGGTAGTTCCCAACGTCCTGACTTTC. This gives the protein CASNSGTGVVPNVLTF. Looking up the rest from reference TRBV28 and TRBJ2-6 gives the full variable domain: DVKVTQSSRYLVKRTGEKVFLECVQDMDHENMFWYRQDPGLGLRLIYFSYDVKMKEKGDIPEGYSVSREKKERFSLILESASTNQTSMYLCASNSGTGVVPNVLTFGAGSRLTVL.

This clone was seen only once. The genes are TRBV28 and TRBJ2-7, with 7 bases aligning to TRBD1. The CDR3 covers 14 residues. The V segment lost 5 bases and the J segment 6 bases; nucleotides outside the gene matches: 10. The V gene's germline CDR1 is MDHEN and CDR2 SYDVKM. This chain's CDR3 is CASSNTGAVGEQYF. The DNA of the CDR3 is TGTGCCAGCAGTAACACAGGGGCGGTGGGCGAGCAGTACTTC.

Many counts were recorded for this clone. The chain has TRBV10-2 and TRBJ2-1; D not resolved. This CDR3 spans 12 amino acids. Trimming stripped 9 bases from V and 4 bases from J, with 10 bases between. In germline, CDR1 is WSHSY, CDR2 SAAADI. This chain's CDR3 is CASGTVYNEQFF. Here the CDR3 DNA reads TGCGCCAGTGGAACGGTATACAATGAGCAGTTCTTC.

The rearrangement joins TRBV18 to TRBJ1-4; perhaps TRBD1 as D (6 bases). The CDR3 covers 16 residues. V lost 1 base and J 3 bases, leaving 12 bases between the germline ends. Germline-derived CDR1 and CDR2 are KGHSH and LQKENI. The CDR3 DNA follows: TGTGCCAGCTCACCACGATGGCAGGGGTCTAATGAAAAACTGTTTTTT. Its protein is CASSPRWQGSNEKLFF.

The chain links TRBV7-2 to TRBJ2-5, with D uncertain. The CDR3 runs to 14 residues. V was pared by 4 bases and J by 4 bases, with 13 bases between. The V gene's germline CDR1 is SGHTA and CDR2 FQGNSA. The CDR3 DNA reads TGTGCCAGCAGCTCCCCCCCATACCCAGAGACCCAGTACTTC. It translates to CASSSPPYPETQYF.